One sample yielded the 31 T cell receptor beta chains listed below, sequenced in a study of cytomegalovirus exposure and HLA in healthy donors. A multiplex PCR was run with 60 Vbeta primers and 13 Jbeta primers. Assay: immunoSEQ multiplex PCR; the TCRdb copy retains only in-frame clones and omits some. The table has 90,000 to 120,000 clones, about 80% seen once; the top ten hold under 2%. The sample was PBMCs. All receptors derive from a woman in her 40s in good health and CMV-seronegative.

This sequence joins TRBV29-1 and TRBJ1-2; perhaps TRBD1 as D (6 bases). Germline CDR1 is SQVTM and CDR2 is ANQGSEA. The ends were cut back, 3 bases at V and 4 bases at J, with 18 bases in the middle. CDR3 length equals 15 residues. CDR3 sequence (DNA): TGCAGCGTTGAGGGACGGGGGGCGCGAGCCTATGGCTACACCTTC. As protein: CSVEGRGARAYGYTF.

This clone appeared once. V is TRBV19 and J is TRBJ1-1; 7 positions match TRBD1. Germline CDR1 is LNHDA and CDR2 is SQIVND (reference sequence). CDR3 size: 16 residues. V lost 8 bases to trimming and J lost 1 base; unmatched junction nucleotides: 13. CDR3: CASHHGTALRNTEAFF. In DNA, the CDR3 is TGTGCCAGTCACCACGGGACAGCCCTGAGGAACACTGAAGCTTTCTTT.

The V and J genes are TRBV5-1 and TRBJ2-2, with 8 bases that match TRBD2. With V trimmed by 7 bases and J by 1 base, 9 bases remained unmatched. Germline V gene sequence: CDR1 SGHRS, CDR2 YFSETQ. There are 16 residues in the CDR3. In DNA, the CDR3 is TGCGCCAGCCAGGCGAGACTAGCGTGGAACACCGGGGAGCTGTTTTTT. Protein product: CASQARLAWNTGELFF.

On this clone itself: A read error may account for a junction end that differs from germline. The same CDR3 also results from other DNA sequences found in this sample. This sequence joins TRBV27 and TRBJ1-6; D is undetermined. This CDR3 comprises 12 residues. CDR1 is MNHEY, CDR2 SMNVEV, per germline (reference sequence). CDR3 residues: CASSFLNSPLHF. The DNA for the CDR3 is TGTGCCAGCAGTTTTCTTAATTCCCCCCTCCACTTT.

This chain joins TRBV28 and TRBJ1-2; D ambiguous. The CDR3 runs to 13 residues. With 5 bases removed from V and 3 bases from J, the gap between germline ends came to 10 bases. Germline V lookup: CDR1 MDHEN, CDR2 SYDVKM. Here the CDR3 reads CASSPDNYYGYTF. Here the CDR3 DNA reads TGTGCCAGCAGTCCAGACAACTACTATGGCTACACCTTC.

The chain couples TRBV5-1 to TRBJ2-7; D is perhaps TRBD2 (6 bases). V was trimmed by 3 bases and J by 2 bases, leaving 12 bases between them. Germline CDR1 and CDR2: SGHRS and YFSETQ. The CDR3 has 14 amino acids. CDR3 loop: CASSSGLEPYEQYF. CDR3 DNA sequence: TGCGCCAGCAGCTCGGGACTGGAACCCTACGAGCAGTACTTC.

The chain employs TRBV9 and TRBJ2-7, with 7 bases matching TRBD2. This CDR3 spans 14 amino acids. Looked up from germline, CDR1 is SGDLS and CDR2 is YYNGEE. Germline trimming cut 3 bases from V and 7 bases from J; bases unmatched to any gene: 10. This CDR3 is CASSASGMLGEQYF. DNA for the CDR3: TGTGCCAGCAGCGCCAGCGGGATGCTCGGTGAGCAGTACTTC.

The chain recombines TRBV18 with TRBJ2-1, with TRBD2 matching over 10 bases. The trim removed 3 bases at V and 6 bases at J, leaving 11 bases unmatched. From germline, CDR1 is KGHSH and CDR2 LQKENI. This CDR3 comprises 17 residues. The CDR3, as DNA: TGTGCCAGCTCACCGCGTATGCTAGCGGGAGAACGCAATGAGCAGTTCTTC. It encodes CASSPRMLAGERNEQFF.

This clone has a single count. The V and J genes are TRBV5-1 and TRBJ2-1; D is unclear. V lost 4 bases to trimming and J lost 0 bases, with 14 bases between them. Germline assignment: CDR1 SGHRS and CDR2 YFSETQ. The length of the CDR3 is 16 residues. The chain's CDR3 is CASSLYGSSSYNEQFF. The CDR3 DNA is TGCGCCAGCAGCCTATACGGGTCGAGCTCCTACAATGAGCAGTTCTTC.

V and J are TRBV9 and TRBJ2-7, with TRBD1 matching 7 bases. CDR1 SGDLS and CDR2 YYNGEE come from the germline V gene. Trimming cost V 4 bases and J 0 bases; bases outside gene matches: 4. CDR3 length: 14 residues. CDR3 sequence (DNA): TGTGCCAGCAGCTCCAGGGGGACCTCCTACGAGCAGTACTTC. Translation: CASSSRGTSYEQYF.

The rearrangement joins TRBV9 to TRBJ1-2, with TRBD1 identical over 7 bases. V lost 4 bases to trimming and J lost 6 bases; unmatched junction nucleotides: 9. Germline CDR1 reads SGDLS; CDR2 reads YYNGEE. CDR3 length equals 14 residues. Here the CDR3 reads CASSHPTGTDGYTF. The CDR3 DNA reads TGTGCCAGCAGCCACCCGACAGGGACGGATGGCTACACCTTC. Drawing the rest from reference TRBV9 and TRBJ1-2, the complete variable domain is DSGVTQTPKHLITATGQRVTLRCSPRSGDLSVYWYQQSLDQGLQFLIQYYNGEERAKGNILERFSAQQFPDLHSELNLSSLELGDSALYFCASSHPTGTDGYTFGSGTRLTVV.

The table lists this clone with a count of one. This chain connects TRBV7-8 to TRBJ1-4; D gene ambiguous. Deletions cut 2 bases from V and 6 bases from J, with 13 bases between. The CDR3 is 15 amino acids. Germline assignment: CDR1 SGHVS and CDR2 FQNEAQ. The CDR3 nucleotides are TGTGCCAGCAGCTTAAGGACTCAACCCTATGAAAAACTGTTTTTT. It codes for CASSLRTQPYEKLFF.

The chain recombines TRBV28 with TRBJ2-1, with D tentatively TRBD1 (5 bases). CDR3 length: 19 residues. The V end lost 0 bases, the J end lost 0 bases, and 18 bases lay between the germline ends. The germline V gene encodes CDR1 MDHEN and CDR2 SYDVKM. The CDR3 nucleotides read TGTGCCAGCAGTTTATGGGCACTTACTGGGGCGAGCTCCTACAATGAGCAGTTCTTC. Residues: CASSLWALTGASSYNEQFF.

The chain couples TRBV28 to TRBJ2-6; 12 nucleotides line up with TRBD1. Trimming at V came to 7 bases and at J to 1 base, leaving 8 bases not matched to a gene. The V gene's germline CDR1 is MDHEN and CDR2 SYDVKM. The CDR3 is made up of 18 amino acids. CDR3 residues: CASTHRDRGLSGANVLTF. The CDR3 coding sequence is TGTGCCAGCACCCACCGGGACAGGGGGCTGTCTGGGGCCAACGTCCTGACTTTC.

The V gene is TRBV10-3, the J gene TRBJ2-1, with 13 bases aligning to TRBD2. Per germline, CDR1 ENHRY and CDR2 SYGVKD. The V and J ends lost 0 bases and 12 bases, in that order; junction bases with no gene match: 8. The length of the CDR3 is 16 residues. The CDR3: CAISESVLAGGPLQFF. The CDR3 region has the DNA TGTGCCATCAGTGAGTCGGTACTAGCGGGAGGGCCCTTGCAGTTCTTC.

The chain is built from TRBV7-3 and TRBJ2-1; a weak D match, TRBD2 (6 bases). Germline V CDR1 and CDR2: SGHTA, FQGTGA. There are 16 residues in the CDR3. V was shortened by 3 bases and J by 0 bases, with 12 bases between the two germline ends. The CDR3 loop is CASSLGRWSSYNEQFF. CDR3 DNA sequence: TGTGCCAGCAGCTTGGGGAGGTGGAGCTCCTACAATGAGCAGTTCTTC.

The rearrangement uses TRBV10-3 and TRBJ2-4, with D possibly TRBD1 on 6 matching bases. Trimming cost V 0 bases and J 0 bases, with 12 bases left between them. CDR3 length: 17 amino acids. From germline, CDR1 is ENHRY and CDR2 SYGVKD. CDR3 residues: CAISESTGHLAKNIQYF. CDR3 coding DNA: TGTGCCATCAGTGAGTCGACGGGACACCTAGCCAAAAACATTCAGTACTTC.

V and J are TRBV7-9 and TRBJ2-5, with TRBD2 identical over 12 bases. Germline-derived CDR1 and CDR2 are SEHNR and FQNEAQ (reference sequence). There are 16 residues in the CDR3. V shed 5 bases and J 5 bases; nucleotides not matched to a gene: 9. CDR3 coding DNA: TGTGCCAGCAGCCCCCTAGCGGGAGGGCCCGGGGAGACCCAGTACTTC. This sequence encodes CASSPLAGGPGETQYF.

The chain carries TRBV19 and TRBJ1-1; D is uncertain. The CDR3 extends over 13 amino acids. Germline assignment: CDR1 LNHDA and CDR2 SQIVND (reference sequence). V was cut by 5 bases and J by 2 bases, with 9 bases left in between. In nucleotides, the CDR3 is TGTGCCAGTAGTCCCCTTGTTAACACTGAAGCTTTCTTT. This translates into CASSPLVNTEAFF.

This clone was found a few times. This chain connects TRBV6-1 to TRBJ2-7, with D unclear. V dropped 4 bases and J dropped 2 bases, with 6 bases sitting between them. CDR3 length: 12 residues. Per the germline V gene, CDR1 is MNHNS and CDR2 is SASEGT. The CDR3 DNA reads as TGTGCCAGCAGTGTAGAGCCCTACGAGCAGTACTTC. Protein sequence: CASSVEPYEQYF.

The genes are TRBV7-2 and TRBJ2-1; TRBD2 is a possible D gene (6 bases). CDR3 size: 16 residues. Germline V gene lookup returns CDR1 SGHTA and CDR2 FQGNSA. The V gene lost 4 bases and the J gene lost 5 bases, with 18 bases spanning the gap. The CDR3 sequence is CASSSAMAGINNEQFF. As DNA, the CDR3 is TGTGCCAGCAGCTCCGCCATGGCGGGAATTAACAATGAGCAGTTCTTC.

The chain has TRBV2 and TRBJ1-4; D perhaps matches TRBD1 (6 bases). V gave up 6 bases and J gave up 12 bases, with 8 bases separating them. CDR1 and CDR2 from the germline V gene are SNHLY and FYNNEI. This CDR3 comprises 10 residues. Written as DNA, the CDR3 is TGTGCCAGCAGCAGGGGTCAACTGTTTTTT. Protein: CASSRGQLFF.

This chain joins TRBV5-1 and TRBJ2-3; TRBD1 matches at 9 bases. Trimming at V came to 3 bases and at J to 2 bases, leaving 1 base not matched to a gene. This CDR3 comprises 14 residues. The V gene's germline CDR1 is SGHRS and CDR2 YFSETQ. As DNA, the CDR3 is TGCGCCAGCAGCTGGGACAGGGACACAGATACGCAGTATTTT. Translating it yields CASSWDRDTDTQYF. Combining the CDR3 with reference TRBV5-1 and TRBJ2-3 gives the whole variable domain KAGVTQTPRYLIKTRGQQVTLSCSPISGHRSVSWYQQTPGQGLQFLFEYFSETQRNKGNFPGRFSGRQFSNSRSEMNVSTLELGDSALYLCASSWDRDTDTQYFGPGTRLTVL.

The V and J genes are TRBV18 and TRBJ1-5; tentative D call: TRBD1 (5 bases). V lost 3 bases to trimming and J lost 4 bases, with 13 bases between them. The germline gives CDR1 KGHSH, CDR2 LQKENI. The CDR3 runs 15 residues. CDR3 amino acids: CASSPTTAGNQPQHF. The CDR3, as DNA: TGTGCCAGCTCACCCACGACAGCAGGGAATCAGCCCCAGCATTTT.

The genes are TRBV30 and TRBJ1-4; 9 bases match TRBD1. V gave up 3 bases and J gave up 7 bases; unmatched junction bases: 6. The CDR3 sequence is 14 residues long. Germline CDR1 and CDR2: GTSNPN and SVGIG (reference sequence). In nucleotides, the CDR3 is TGTGCCTGGAGCCCAGGGACAGGGATTGAAAAACTGTTTTTT. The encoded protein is CAWSPGTGIEKLFF. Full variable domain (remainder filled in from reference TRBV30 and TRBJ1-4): SQTIHQWPATLVQPVGSPLSLECTVEGTSNPNLYWYRQAAGRGLQLLFYSVGIGQISSEVPQNLSASRPQDRQFILSSKKLLLSDSGFYLCAWSPGTGIEKLFFGSGTQLSVL.

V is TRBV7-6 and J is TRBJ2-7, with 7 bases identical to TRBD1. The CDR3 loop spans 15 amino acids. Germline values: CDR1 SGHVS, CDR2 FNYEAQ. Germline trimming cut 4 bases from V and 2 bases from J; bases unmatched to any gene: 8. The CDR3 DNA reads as TGTGCCAGCAGCTGGGGGACAGCCGCTGCCTACGAGCAGTACTTC. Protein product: CASSWGTAAAYEQYF.

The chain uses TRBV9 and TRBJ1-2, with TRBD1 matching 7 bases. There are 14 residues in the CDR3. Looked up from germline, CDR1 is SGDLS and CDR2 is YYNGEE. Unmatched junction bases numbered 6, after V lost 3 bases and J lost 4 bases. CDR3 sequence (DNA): TGTGCCAGCAGCGACAGGGGAGTTTCCTATGGCTACACCTTC. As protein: CASSDRGVSYGYTF.

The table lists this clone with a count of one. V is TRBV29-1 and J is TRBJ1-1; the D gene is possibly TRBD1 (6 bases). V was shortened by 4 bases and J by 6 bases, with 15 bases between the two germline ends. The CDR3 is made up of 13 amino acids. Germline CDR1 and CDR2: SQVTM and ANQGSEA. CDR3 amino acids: CSVAGGAKPEAFF. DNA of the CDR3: TGCAGCGTTGCGGGGGGCGCGAAGCCTGAAGCTTTCTTT.

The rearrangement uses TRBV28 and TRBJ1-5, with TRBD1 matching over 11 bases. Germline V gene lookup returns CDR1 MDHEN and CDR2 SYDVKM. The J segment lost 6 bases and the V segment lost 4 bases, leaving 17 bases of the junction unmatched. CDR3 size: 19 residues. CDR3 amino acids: CASSSESSHLDRGLQPQHF. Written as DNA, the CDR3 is TGTGCCAGCAGTTCCGAATCCTCTCACTTGGACAGGGGGCTTCAGCCCCAGCATTTT.

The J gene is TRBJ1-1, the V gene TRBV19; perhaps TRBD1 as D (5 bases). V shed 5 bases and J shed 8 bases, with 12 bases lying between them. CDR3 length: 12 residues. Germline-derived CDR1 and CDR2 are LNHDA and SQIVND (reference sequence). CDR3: CASSGSDSEAFF. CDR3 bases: TGTGCCAGTAGTGGAAGTGACAGCGAAGCTTTCTTT.

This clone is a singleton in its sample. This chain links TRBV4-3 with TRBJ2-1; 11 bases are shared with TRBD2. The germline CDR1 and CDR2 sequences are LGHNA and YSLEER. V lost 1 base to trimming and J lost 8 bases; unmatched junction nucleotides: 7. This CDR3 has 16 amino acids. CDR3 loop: CASSQVSGRVGDEQFF. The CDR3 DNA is TGCGCCAGCAGCCAAGTTAGCGGGAGGGTTGGCGATGAGCAGTTCTTC.